A single sample gave rise to the 21 T cell receptor beta chains below, sequenced in a study of blood T cell repertoires in COVID-19. Sequencing used immunoSEQ multiplex PCR; TCRdb keeps in-frame clones, though not all of them. Altogether about 23,000 clones are present, just over 85% being singletons, with the ten largest covering roughly 18%. The specimen was peripheral blood. These receptors came from an elderly woman with acute or convalescent COVID-19.

This clone was detected only a few times. The chain is built from TRBV11-3 and TRBJ1-6, with a possible D match to TRBD1 (5 bases). The germline V gene has CDR1 SGHNT and CDR2 YENEEA. The CDR3 is made up of 13 amino acids. V gave up 5 bases and J gave up 8 bases, with 10 bases separating them. This CDR3 is CASSPDIYSPLHF. The CDR3 bases are TGTGCCAGCAGCCCGGACATTTATTCACCCCTCCACTTT.

V is TRBV29-1 and J is TRBJ2-5; D is undetermined. Germline V gene lookup returns CDR1 SQVTM and CDR2 ANQGSEA. V was cut by 4 bases and J by 1 base, with 7 bases left in between. This CDR3 comprises 12 residues. The CDR3 bases are TGCAGCGTTGCCCAGTCCCAAGAGACCCAGTACTTC. Translation gives CSVAQSQETQYF.

CDR3 DNA sequence: TGTGCCAGTCAGGGGACAGGGGGAACCGGGGAGCTGTTTTTT. Its translation is CASQGTGGTGELFF. This sequence joins TRBV19 and TRBJ2-2; 11 positions agree with TRBD1. V was pared by 8 bases and J by 5 bases, with 4 bases of the junction left unmatched. The CDR3 extends over 14 amino acids. Germline V gene data show CDR1 as LNHDA and CDR2 as SQIVND (reference sequence). The full variable domain, rest sourced from reference TRBV19 and TRBJ2-2, is DGGITQSPKYLFRKEGQNVTLSCEQNLNHDAMYWYRQDPGQGLRLIYYSQIVNDFQKGDIAEGYSVSREKKESFPLTVTSAQKNPTAFYLCASQGTGGTGELFFGEGSRLTVL.

The rearrangement links TRBV11-2 to TRBJ2-2; 10 bases are shared with TRBD2. The CDR3 is 16 amino acids. The J segment lost 3 bases and the V segment lost 3 bases, leaving 4 bases of the junction unmatched. CDR1 SGHAT and CDR2 FQNNGV come from the germline V gene. CDR3 DNA sequence: TGTGCCAGCAGCTTCATAGCGGGAGGTGACACCGGGGAGCTGTTTTTT. Its protein product is CASSFIAGGDTGELFF. Based on the CDR3 plus reference TRBV11-2 and TRBJ2-2, the full variable domain is EAGVAQSPRYKIIEKRQSVAFWCNPISGHATLYWYQQILGQGPKLLIQFQNNGVVDDSQLPKDRFSAERLKGVDSTLKIQPAKLEDSAVYLCASSFIAGGDTGELFFGEGSRLTVL.

The chain is built from TRBV5-1 and TRBJ2-3; 7 nucleotides line up with TRBD1. Looked up from germline, CDR1 is SGHRS and CDR2 is YFSETQ. J lost 6 bases, V lost 2 bases, and 12 bases had no gene match. This CDR3 comprises 16 residues. CDR3 region: CASSLVGEGAYDTQYF. The CDR3 bases are TGCGCCAGCAGCTTAGTGGGTGAGGGGGCCTACGATACGCAGTATTTT.

The J gene is TRBJ2-7, the V gene TRBV6-5, with TRBD1 matching over 8 bases. The CDR3 spans 13 residues. Germline-derived CDR1 and CDR2 are MNHEY and SVGAGI. With 6 bases clipped from V and 3 bases from J, the junction kept 4 bases outside the gene matches. The CDR3 bases are TGTGCCAGCAGCCCCGGGACAGGCTACGAGCAGTACTTC. Translating gives CASSPGTGYEQYF.

Here the CDR3 reads CASRAQISGNTIYF. For the CDR3, the DNA is TGTGCCAGCAGAGCACAGATCTCTGGAAACACCATATATTTT. V is TRBV6-5 and J is TRBJ1-3; D unresolved. Germline values: CDR1 MNHEY, CDR2 SVGAGI. Trimming shortened V by 6 bases and J by 0 bases, and 9 bases separated the two germline ends. The CDR3 runs 14 residues.

The chain couples TRBV5-8 to TRBJ2-5; possible D gene TRBD2, 6 bases. The CDR3 runs 13 residues. The germline gives CDR1 SGHTS, CDR2 YDEGEE. V gave up 2 bases and J gave up 5 bases, with 10 bases separating them. CDR3 sequence (DNA): TGTGCCAGCAGCTTTTTCGGGAGCGAGACCCAGTACTTC. Amino acids: CASSFFGSETQYF.

The chain carries TRBV7-9 and TRBJ1-1, with D uncertain. V lost 2 bases, J lost 4 bases, and 8 bases lay in between. Germline lookup yields CDR1 SEHNR and CDR2 FQNEAQ (reference sequence). This CDR3 is 13 amino acids long. The CDR3 protein is CASSLSSRTEAFF. As DNA, the CDR3 is TGTGCCAGCAGCTTATCTTCCCGCACTGAAGCTTTCTTT. Variable domain in full (rest from reference TRBV7-9 and TRBJ1-1): DTGVSQNPRHKITKRGQNVTFRCDPISEHNRLYWYRQTLGQGPEFLTYFQNEAQLEKSRLLSDRFSAERPKGSFSTLEIQRTEQGDSAMYLCASSLSSRTEAFFGQGTRLTVV.

This clone was picked up one time. The J gene is TRBJ2-5, the V gene TRBV30, with 8 positions matching TRBD2. V lost 2 bases, J lost 0 bases, and 14 bases stayed unmatched. Germline V gives CDR1 GTSNPN, CDR2 SVGIG (reference sequence). The CDR3 totals 18 residues. The CDR3 spells CAWSYPLRGGRYQETQYF. CDR3 DNA sequence: TGTGCCTGGAGTTACCCCCTTCGGGGCGGGAGGTACCAAGAGACCCAGTACTTC.

The chain couples TRBV9 to TRBJ2-2; 10 nucleotides align to TRBD2. V dropped 6 bases and J dropped 6; count of bases not matched to a gene: 11. Germline V gene lookup returns CDR1 SGDLS and CDR2 YYNGEE. The CDR3 length is 16 residues. CDR3 nucleotide sequence: TGTGCCAGCACCCCCCCCGGGCTAGCGGGAGCCGGGGAGCTGTTTTTT. This sequence encodes CASTPPGLAGAGELFF.

This chain links TRBV7-9 with TRBJ1-3; D is unresolved. Germline-derived CDR1 and CDR2 are SEHNR and FQNEAQ (reference sequence). The CDR3 runs to 15 residues. V lost 5 bases, J lost 2 bases, and 13 bases lay in between. As DNA, the CDR3 is TGTGCCAGCAGCCTCTTGCGAGGCCCTGGAAACACCATATATTTT. This translates into CASSLLRGPGNTIYF.

The V call is TRBV11-2, the J call TRBJ1-1; D remains ambiguous. Trimming took off 2 bases at V and 0 bases at J, with 16 bases between the two ends. The CDR3 is 17 residues long. Per the germline V gene, CDR1 is SGHAT and CDR2 is FQNNGV. The CDR3 is CASSLFRRRALNTEAFF. The CDR3 coding sequence is TGTGCCAGCAGCTTATTCCGCCGCCGAGCTTTGAACACTGAAGCTTTCTTT.

The genes are TRBV18 and TRBJ1-4, with D tentatively TRBD1 (5 bases). Deletions cut 6 bases from V and 0 bases from J, with 14 bases between. CDR3 length: 16 residues. Germline CDR1 is KGHSH and CDR2 is LQKENI. The DNA of the CDR3 is TGTGCCAGCTCTCGCAGGGTTGGTTCAACTAATGAAAAACTGTTTTTT. It yields the protein CASSRRVGSTNEKLFF.

The chain has TRBV6-2 or TRBV6-3 and TRBJ1-2, with D possibly being TRBD1 (5 bases). V lost 5 bases and J 1 base, leaving 17 bases between the germline ends. In germline, CDR1 is MNHEY, CDR2 SVGEGT. The CDR3 consists of 16 residues. The CDR3: CASSNPPPGLNYGYTF. The CDR3 nucleotides read TGTGCCAGCAGTAACCCCCCTCCGGGACTTAACTATGGCTACACCTTC.

The genes are TRBV6-6 and TRBJ2-2; a weak D match, TRBD1 (6 bases). Trimming left V 6 bases short and J 1 base short, with 12 bases between. The CDR3 totals 15 residues. Germline values: CDR1 MNHNY, CDR2 SVGAGI (reference sequence). Here the CDR3 DNA reads TGTGCCAGCAGCCCCAGGGGATTGAACACCGGGGAGCTGTTTTTT. Protein sequence: CASSPRGLNTGELFF.

The CDR3 sequence is CATQTAGDGYEQYF. The DNA for the CDR3 is TGTGCCACCCAAACCGCAGGGGACGGGTACGAGCAGTACTTC. The J gene is TRBJ2-7, the V gene TRBV6-5; TRBD1 is a possible D gene (6 bases). Germline CDR1 is MNHEY and CDR2 is SVGAGI. V dropped 10 bases and J dropped 4 bases, with 20 bases sitting between them. The CDR3 consists of 14 residues.

The V gene is TRBV6-5, the J gene TRBJ2-2; D is possibly TRBD2 (6 bases). V lost 0 bases and J 7 bases, leaving 12 bases between the germline ends. The CDR3 sequence is 15 residues long. Germline loops: CDR1 MNHEY, CDR2 SVGAGI. The chain's CDR3 is CASSYSRDIGGELFF. The CDR3 DNA follows: TGTGCCAGCAGTTACTCGCGGGATATCGGCGGGGAGCTGTTTTTT.

The chain combines TRBV19 with TRBJ1-5; 8 bases fit TRBD1. CDR3 length: 13 residues. CDR1 and CDR2 (germline): LNHDA, SQIVND (reference sequence). V was clipped by 9 bases and J by 3 bases; unmatched bases: 4. CDR3 residues: CASSRGHNQPQHF. The DNA of the CDR3 is TGTGCCAGCAGCAGGGGGCACAATCAGCCCCAGCATTTT.

V usage is TRBV6-2 or TRBV6-3 and J usage is TRBJ2-7; 9 bases agree with TRBD2. CDR3 size: 14 residues. The germline CDR1 and CDR2 sequences are MNHEY and SVGEGT. Trimming removed 2 bases from V and 5 bases from J; junction bases left unmatched: 4. CDR3 nucleotides: TGTGCCAGCAGTTACCGCGGGAGGGTCGACGAGCAGTACTTC. The encoded protein is CASSYRGRVDEQYF.

The chain uses TRBV29-1 and TRBJ2-7, with a weak D call TRBD1 (5 bases). The ends were cut back, 7 bases at V and 1 base at J, with 14 bases in the middle. From germline, CDR1 is SQVTM and CDR2 ANQGSEA. The CDR3 consists of 13 residues. In nucleotides, the CDR3 is TGCAGCGCCGAAGCCCAGGGATCCTACGAGCAGTACTTC. Its protein is CSAEAQGSYEQYF.